Below, one TCR beta chain is given with its context. Assay used: immunoSEQ multiplex PCR; TCRdb lists only in-frame clones, some missing. The profile shows more than 55,000 clones, 75% to 95% of them singletons. The entry originates in a study of T cell changes during pregnancy in multiple sclerosis. Sequenced here: peripheral blood, sampled in the third trimester of pregnancy. This receptor was identified in a female donor in good health, enrolled as a control in a pregnancy study.

The chain's CDR3 is CASSYSPGDQSYEQYF. CDR3 coding DNA: TGTGCCAGCAGTTACTCTCCGGGGGACCAATCCTACGAGCAGTACTTC. The chain employs TRBV6-6 and TRBJ2-7; a weak D match, TRBD2 (6 bases). Trimming removed 0 bases from V and 1 base from J, with 13 bases in between. This CDR3 has 16 residues. Germline V CDR1 and CDR2: MNHNY, SVGAGI (reference sequence).